The clone carrying this T cell receptor beta chain was counted between two and nine times. Its target is unknown. Germline CDR1 LNHDA, CDR2 SQIVND (reference sequence). V gave up 3 bases and J gave up 2 bases; unmatched junction bases: 5. The CDR3 length is 15 residues. This sample is drawn from a study of PD-L1 blockade in urothelial cancer. Study summary: Between 0 and 3 prior chemotherapy regimens had been given to patients.

Here immunoSEQ multiplex PCR was the method, and the copy in TCRdb shows in-frame clones only, minus some. The repertoire includes tens of thousands of clones, about 90% of them detected once, and approximately 15% sits in the top ten. Time point indicated: pretreatment peripheral blood. The study enrolled patients with locally advanced or metastatic urothelial carcinoma. General study points: Better survival was predicted when blood TCR clonality before treatment fell below the median. Patients with durable benefit had greater blood expansion of tumor-associated TCR clones 3 weeks into treatment.

Sequences were derived from PBMCs, sampled around atezolizumab (anti-PD-L1) treatment. The chain employs TRBV19 and TRBJ2-3; 7 bases match TRBD1. This receptor was identified in a man in his 60s with urothelial cancer. Here the CDR3 reads CASSMPGGITDTQYF. In DNA form, the CDR3 reads TGTGCCAGTAGTATGCCAGGGGGAATCACAGATACGCAGTATTTT.